The 25 T cell receptor beta chains below were found in one sample sequenced in a study of PD-L1 blockade in urothelial cancer. The time point here: pretreatment peripheral blood. TCRdb's copy holds only in-frame clones and misses some; the assay was immunoSEQ multiplex PCR. The sample consists of around 100,000 clones, over 75% of them appearing once. The input for sequencing was PBMCs, taken around atezolizumab (anti-PD-L1) treatment. The receptors come from a man in his sixties with urothelial cancer.

This chain links TRBV7-2 with TRBJ2-5, with TRBD1 identical over 7 bases. The germline V gene has CDR1 SGHTA and CDR2 FQGNSA. The CDR3 is made up of 15 amino acids. The junction had 6 bases not matched to a gene; V was cut back by 1 base and J by 4 bases. The CDR3 loop reads CASSLGDRVPETQYF. CDR3 bases: TGTGCCAGCAGCTTAGGAGACAGGGTCCCAGAGACCCAGTACTTC.

The CDR3 DNA reads as TGTGCCAGCAGCTTAGGGGGGGGAAACACCGGGGAGCTGTTTTTT. This gives the protein CASSLGGGNTGELFF. V gene TRBV7-6 combines with J gene TRBJ2-2, with 7 positions matching TRBD2. The CDR3 is 15 amino acids. The germline V gene has CDR1 SGHVS and CDR2 FNYEAQ. V trimming: 1 base; J trimming: 2 bases; junction bases outside the gene matches: 1.

This chain joins TRBV7-2 and TRBJ2-1; the D gene is possibly TRBD2 (5 bases). The CDR3 is made up of 15 amino acids. The V end lost 4 bases, the J end lost 7 bases, and 17 bases lay between the germline ends. From germline, CDR1 is SGHTA and CDR2 FQGNSA. CDR3 in amino acids: CASSSQAGTGNEQFF. The CDR3 bases are TGTGCCAGCAGCTCCCAAGCTGGAACGGGGAATGAGCAGTTCTTC.

The V call is TRBV10-2, the J call TRBJ2-2, with a weak D call TRBD1 (6 bases). This CDR3 has 14 amino acids. Germline CDR1 and CDR2: WSHSY and SAAADI. The ends were cut back, 10 bases at V and 2 bases at J, with 14 bases in the middle. CDR3 in DNA: TGCGCCACCATCCGGGACAAAAACACCGGGGAGCTGTTTTTT. Translating gives CATIRDKNTGELFF.

The V call is TRBV5-1, the J call TRBJ1-4; 8 nucleotides match TRBD1. The V and J ends lost 1 base and 7 bases, in that order; junction bases with no gene match: 9. Germline values: CDR1 SGHRS, CDR2 YFSETQ. The CDR3 totals 16 residues. CDR3 coding DNA: TGCGCCAGCAGCTTGACCCGGACAGGGCAGGTTGAAAAACTGTTTTTT. Translated, it gives CASSLTRTGQVEKLFF.

The V gene is TRBV28, the J gene TRBJ2-2; 7 bases are a match to TRBD1. The CDR3 contains 14 residues. The ends lost 6 bases at V and 2 bases at J; junction bases unmatched: 3. Germline lookup yields CDR1 MDHEN and CDR2 SYDVKM. CDR3 sequence reads: CASRGQINTGELFF. CDR3 coding DNA: TGTGCCAGCAGGGGACAGATCAACACCGGGGAGCTGTTTTTT.

CDR3 amino acids: CASSKHNQPQHF. The CDR3, as DNA: TGTGCCAGTAGTAAACACAATCAGCCCCAGCATTTT. The chain uses TRBV19 and TRBJ1-5; the D is unclear. The V end lost 4 bases, the J end lost 3 bases, and 4 bases lay between the germline ends. The CDR3 length is 12 residues. Germline CDR1 and CDR2: LNHDA and SQIVND (reference sequence). Full variable domain (missing parts from reference TRBV19 and TRBJ1-5): DGGITQSPKYLFRKEGQNVTLSCEQNLNHDAMYWYRQDPGQGLRLIYYSQIVNDFQKGDIAEGYSVSREKKESFPLTVTSAQKNPTAFYLCASSKHNQPQHFGDGTRLSIL.

This rearrangement joins TRBV21-1 to TRBJ2-3; the table's D call, TRBD1, was not checked against the DNA. TRBV21-1 represents a pseudogene. This CDR3 is 18 amino acids long. Here the CDR3 reads CASSKEGQGKKATDTQYF. CDR3 coding DNA: TGTGCCAGCAGCAAAGAGGGACAGGGGAAAAAGGCCACAGATACGCAGTATTTT.

The rearrangement uses TRBV2 and TRBJ2-3, with a weak D call TRBD1 (6 bases). Germline-derived CDR1 and CDR2 are SNHLY and FYNNEI. The length of the CDR3 is 13 residues. Trimming took off 6 bases at V and 4 bases at J, with 11 bases between the two ends. The CDR3 loop reads CASRISGADTQYF. As DNA, the CDR3 is TGTGCCAGCAGGATATCAGGGGCAGATACGCAGTATTTT.

The chain combines TRBV19 with TRBJ2-1, with D possibly matching TRBD2 (5 bases). This CDR3 spans 14 amino acids. Trimming removed 3 bases from V and 5 bases from J, with 11 bases in between. Germline CDR1 is LNHDA and CDR2 is SQIVND (reference sequence). Here the CDR3 DNA reads TGTGCCAGTAGTATTTCCAGAGCGGACAATGAGCAGTTCTTC. Protein sequence: CASSISRADNEQFF.

DNA of the CDR3: TGCGCCAGCAGTTCCTGGAGTGCGGGTTCTGAAGCTTTCTTT. Protein sequence: CASSSWSAGSEAFF. The chain has TRBV5-1 and TRBJ1-1; the D is unclear. Germline V gives CDR1 SGHRS, CDR2 YFSETQ. V gave up 5 bases and J gave up 6 bases, with 17 bases separating them. This CDR3 contains 14 residues. Full variable domain (outside the CDR3, taken from reference TRBV5-1 and TRBJ1-1): KAGVTQTPRYLIKTRGQQVTLSCSPISGHRSVSWYQQTPGQGLQFLFEYFSETQRNKGNFPGRFSGRQFSNSRSEMNVSTLELGDSALYLCASSSWSAGSEAFFGQGTRLTVV.

This clone has just one count. V is TRBV9 and J is TRBJ2-5; TRBD2 matches at 8 bases. The germline gives CDR1 SGDLS, CDR2 YYNGEE. This CDR3 region has 17 residues. After removal of 4 bases from V and 5 bases from J, the junction contained 16 bases not matched to a gene. This CDR3 reads CASSLNPGGPEGETQYF. In DNA form, the CDR3 reads TGTGCCAGCAGCCTCAACCCGGGGGGGCCGGAGGGGGAGACCCAGTACTTC.

This chain connects TRBV11-3 to TRBJ2-6; D might be TRBD2 (6 bases). CDR1 and CDR2 (germline): SGHNT, YENEEA. Trimming left V 5 bases short and J 2 bases short, with 10 bases between. This CDR3 is built from 15 residues. As DNA, the CDR3 is TGTGCCAGCAGCCCACGGGGGACTGGGGCCAACGTCCTGACTTTC. This translates into CASSPRGTGANVLTF. Based on the CDR3 plus reference TRBV11-3 and TRBJ2-6, the full variable domain is EAGVVQSPRYKIIEKKQPVAFWCNPISGHNTLYWYLQNLGQGPELLIRYENEEAVDDSQLPKDRFSAERLKGVDSTLKIQPAELGDSAVYLCASSPRGTGANVLTFGAGSRLTVL.

This clone was found once. The CDR3 nucleotides read TGTGCCAGCAGCTTTGGGACAGGGGTCTTAGGCACTGAAGCTTTCTTT. Protein: CASSFGTGVLGTEAFF. The genes are TRBV7-2 and TRBJ1-1; 10 positions match TRBD1. The CDR3 runs to 16 residues. Germline V gene data show CDR1 as SGHTA and CDR2 as FQGNSA. The ends lost 3 bases at V and 4 bases at J; junction bases unmatched: 8.

This chain joins TRBV5-8 and TRBJ1-2; a weak D match, TRBD1 (6 bases). Germline CDR1 is SGHTS and CDR2 is YDEGEE. The length of the CDR3 is 14 residues. The V gene lost 5 bases and the J gene lost 4 bases, with 15 bases spanning the gap. CDR3 DNA: TGTGCCAGCAGTTTTCAGGGGTTGAGCTATGGCTACACCTTC. Encoded protein: CASSFQGLSYGYTF.

CDR3 DNA sequence: TGTGCCAGCACTTTAGAGGACAACCCGAGCTATGGCTACACCTTC. This encodes CASTLEDNPSYGYTF. The chain has TRBV6-5 and TRBJ1-2; perhaps TRBD1 as D (5 bases). The length of the CDR3 is 15 residues. The germline V and J ends were trimmed by 7 bases and 4 bases, with 19 bases remaining between them. CDR1 is MNHEY, CDR2 SVGAGI, per germline.

V is TRBV30 and J is TRBJ2-3, with TRBD2 matching 9 bases. V lost 2 bases and J lost 0; bases outside the gene matches: 3. Germline V gene data show CDR1 as GTSNPN and CDR2 as SVGIG (reference sequence). This CDR3 comprises 15 residues. The CDR3 is CAWSLAGLSTDTQYF. As DNA, the CDR3 is TGTGCCTGGAGTCTAGCGGGACTAAGCACAGATACGCAGTATTTT.

This clone has a handful of counts. V usage is TRBV28 and J usage is TRBJ1-3; 7 nucleotides agree with TRBD1. V lost 5 bases to trimming and J lost 9 bases; unmatched junction nucleotides: 10. There are 14 residues in the CDR3. CDR1 is MDHEN, CDR2 SYDVKM, per germline. The CDR3 coding sequence is TGTGCCAGCAGTCTCCCGACAGGGCCTAGCACCATATATTTT. It yields the protein CASSLPTGPSTIYF.

V is TRBV30 and J is TRBJ1-4, with a tentative D call TRBD1 (6 bases). In germline, CDR1 is GTSNPN, CDR2 SVGIG (reference sequence). This CDR3 comprises 14 residues. The V end was cut by 3 bases, the J end by 7 bases, with 15 bases between. The DNA of the CDR3 is TGTGCCTGGAGGGCGACAGGACGGGCTGAAAAACTGTTTTTT. This codes for CAWRATGRAEKLFF.

The chain is built from TRBV2 and TRBJ2-2, with D possibly TRBD1 on 6 matching bases. The CDR3 runs 16 residues. Germline loops: CDR1 SNHLY, CDR2 FYNNEI. The V end lost 5 bases, the J end lost 3 bases, and 16 bases lay between the germline ends. In nucleotides, the CDR3 is TGTGCCAGCAGTCCCCAGGGGCTTCGAGACACCGGGGAGCTGTTTTTT. It yields the protein CASSPQGLRDTGELFF.

This rearrangement joins TRBV9 to TRBJ2-3; 9 nucleotides match TRBD2. Germline V gene data show CDR1 as SGDLS and CDR2 as YYNGEE. With V trimmed by 4 bases and J by 3 bases, 9 bases remained unmatched. The CDR3 is made up of 16 amino acids. DNA for the CDR3: TGTGCCAGCAGCCCCGCGGGGGGGCCGGGGACAGATACGCAGTATTTT. The encoded protein is CASSPAGGPGTDTQYF.

The chain links TRBV4-1 to TRBJ2-3, with TRBD2 matching 7 bases. In germline, CDR1 is MGHRA, CDR2 YSYEKL. The CDR3 covers 14 residues. V lost 5 bases, J lost 5 bases, and 7 bases stayed unmatched. For the CDR3, the DNA is TGCGCCAGCAGCGGCGGGGGTGCGGGAGATACGCAGTATTTT. Translation: CASSGGGAGDTQYF.

The gene calls are TRBV19 and TRBJ2-3; weak D call: TRBD2 (6 bases). The CDR3 runs 13 residues. V was trimmed by 7 bases and J by 2 bases, leaving 10 bases between them. Germline V gene lookup returns CDR1 LNHDA and CDR2 SQIVND (reference sequence). In nucleotides, the CDR3 is TGTGCCAGTATAGCTAGCGCCACAGATACGCAGTATTTT. It encodes CASIASATDTQYF.

The chain carries TRBV5-4 and TRBJ1-5, with 7 bases fitting TRBD1. V was clipped by 0 bases and J by 5 bases; unmatched bases: 8. Per germline, CDR1 SGHNT and CDR2 YYREEE (reference sequence). The CDR3 extends over 16 amino acids. The CDR3 sequence is CASSLGGGGEYQPQHF. DNA of the CDR3: TGTGCCAGCAGCTTGGGTGGAGGGGGCGAATATCAGCCCCAGCATTTT.

The genes are TRBV19 and TRBJ2-5, with 8 nucleotides matching TRBD1. Trimming cost V 3 bases and J 3 bases; bases outside gene matches: 3. CDR1 is LNHDA, CDR2 SQIVND, per germline (reference sequence). The CDR3 extends over 14 amino acids. This CDR3 is CASSMNRGEETQYF. For the CDR3, the DNA is TGTGCCAGTAGTATGAACAGGGGGGAAGAGACCCAGTACTTC.